These 20 T cell receptor beta chains originate from one sample sequenced in a study of blood T cell repertoires in COVID-19. TCRdb's copy holds only in-frame clones and misses some; the assay was immunoSEQ multiplex PCR. Here the sample spans roughly 49,000 clones, 65% to 85% being singletons. Input material: peripheral blood. The receptor source for this set is a man between 50 and 59 years old with acute or convalescent COVID-19.

The J gene is TRBJ2-3, the V gene TRBV10-3; perhaps TRBD2 as D (6 bases). V was cut by 8 bases and J by 2 bases, with 11 bases left in between. In germline, CDR1 is ENHRY, CDR2 SYGVKD. This CDR3 has 13 residues. The CDR3 protein is CAIGGEATDTQYF. The CDR3 DNA is TGTGCCATCGGCGGGGAAGCCACAGATACGCAGTATTTT.

The sample holds a few counts of this clone. The V call is TRBV15, the J call TRBJ2-3; 9 nucleotides match TRBD1. J was trimmed by 4 bases and V by 3 bases; bases with no gene match: 11. Per germline, CDR1 LNHNV and CDR2 YYDKDF (reference sequence). This CDR3 is built from 17 residues. CDR3 DNA sequence: TGTGCCACCAGCAGGCCGACTGGACAGGGGAATTCAGATACGCAGTATTTT. Its translation is CATSRPTGQGNSDTQYF. The variable domain in full, completed from reference TRBV15 and TRBJ2-3, reads DAMVIQNPRYQVTQFGKPVTLSCSQTLNHNVMYWYQQKSSQAPKLLFHYYDKDFNNEADTPDNFQSRRPNTSFCFLDIRSPGLGDTAMYLCATSRPTGQGNSDTQYFGPGTRLTVL.

The chain recombines TRBV5-8 with TRBJ1-2; 10 bases agree with TRBD1. Germline-derived CDR1 and CDR2 are SGHTS and YDEGEE. The trim removed 1 base at V and 3 bases at J, leaving 6 bases unmatched. This CDR3 has 16 residues. CDR3 sequence: CASSLWDRGSDYGYTF. CDR3 bases: TGTGCCAGCAGCTTGTGGGACAGGGGATCGGACTATGGCTACACCTTC.

J is TRBJ2-7 and V is TRBV20-1, with a weak D call TRBD2 (5 bases). The V gene lost 6 bases and the J gene lost 6 bases, with 9 bases spanning the gap. Germline CDR1 DFQATT, CDR2 SNEGSKA (reference sequence). This CDR3 is 10 amino acids long. CDR3 bases: TGCAGTGCCGGGAAGGCCGAGCAGTACTTC. It specifies CSAGKAEQYF.

V is TRBV10-2 and J is TRBJ1-2; 8 bases map to TRBD1. Germline CDR1 is WSHSY and CDR2 is SAAADI. The trim removed 0 bases at V and 8 bases at J, leaving 5 bases unmatched. This CDR3 contains 14 residues. The CDR3 DNA reads TGCGCCAGCAGTGAGTCGACCCACAGGGGGGGCTACACCTTC. Amino acid sequence: CASSESTHRGGYTF.

The chain recombines TRBV9 with TRBJ2-5, with TRBD2 matching over 16 bases. CDR3 length: 18 amino acids. V gave up 3 bases and J gave up 5 bases; unmatched junction bases: 10. Germline V gene lookup returns CDR1 SGDLS and CDR2 YYNGEE. Here the CDR3 reads CASSGSGTSGGAYETQYF. DNA of the CDR3: TGTGCCAGCAGCGGATCCGGGACTAGCGGGGGGGCCTATGAGACCCAGTACTTC.

This chain uses TRBV7-6 with TRBJ2-1; 9 positions match TRBD2. Germline V lookup: CDR1 SGHVS, CDR2 FNYEAQ. With 1 base clipped from V and 3 bases from J, the junction kept 4 bases outside the gene matches. This CDR3 is 16 amino acids long. The CDR3 coding sequence is TGTGCCAGCAGCTTAGGCGGGAGGGCCGTCTACAATGAGCAGTTCTTC. Protein: CASSLGGRAVYNEQFF.

The chain couples TRBV11-2 to TRBJ2-1, with D perhaps TRBD2 (5 bases). CDR1 is SGHAT, CDR2 FQNNGV, per germline. Trimming cost V 1 base and J 5 bases, with 12 bases left between them. The CDR3 extends over 15 amino acids. The CDR3 DNA follows: TGTGCCAGCAGCTTAGGGAGGCCCGAAGACAATGAGCAGTTCTTC. Protein product: CASSLGRPEDNEQFF.

CDR3 sequence: CASSLVGGIYGYTF. CDR3 coding DNA: TGTGCCAGCAGCTTGGTAGGGGGCATCTATGGCTACACCTTC. The J gene is TRBJ1-2, the V gene TRBV5-4, with TRBD1 matching 7 bases. The CDR3 runs 14 residues. V trimming: 0 bases; J trimming: 4 bases; junction bases outside the gene matches: 3. Germline CDR1 and CDR2: SGHNT and YYREEE (reference sequence).

J is TRBJ2-1 and V is TRBV2; 12 bases agree with TRBD2. Trimming cost V 8 bases and J 7 bases; bases outside gene matches: 9. Germline V CDR1 and CDR2: SNHLY, FYNNEI. The CDR3 is 15 amino acids. For the CDR3, the DNA is TGTGCCAGCGTCCCAACTAGCGGGAGGAGGAATGAGCAGTTCTTC. Translating gives CASVPTSGRRNEQFF.

The chain employs TRBV20-1 and TRBJ2-3; tentatively, D is TRBD1 (6 bases). Per the germline V gene, CDR1 is DFQATT and CDR2 is SNEGSKA (reference sequence). This CDR3 contains 11 residues. CDR3 sequence reads: CIGGSTDTQYF. DNA of the CDR3: TGCATAGGGGGATCCACAGATACGCAGTATTTT.

The J gene is TRBJ2-5, the V gene TRBV11-2; D gene uncertain. The germline CDR1 and CDR2 sequences are SGHAT and FQNNGV. This CDR3 has 11 amino acids. Trimming cost V 4 bases and J 7 bases, with 7 bases left between them. The CDR3 DNA follows: TGTGCCAGCAGCTCGCCAGGGACCCAGTACTTC. Its translation: CASSSPGTQYF.

This clone was seen only once. This sequence joins TRBV6-5 and TRBJ1-2; TRBD1 matches at 9 bases. The length of the CDR3 is 14 residues. The germline gives CDR1 MNHEY, CDR2 SVGAGI. Trimming removed 8 bases from V and 4 bases from J; junction bases left unmatched: 8. The CDR3 DNA follows: TGTGCCAGCTTCCGAGGGACAGGGAGCTATGGCTACACCTTC. This translates into CASFRGTGSYGYTF.

The CDR3 protein is CASSARGQESYGYTF. In DNA, the CDR3 is TGTGCCAGCAGCGCGCGGGGACAGGAGAGCTATGGCTACACCTTC. The V and J genes are TRBV6-4 and TRBJ1-2; 8 nucleotides line up with TRBD1. The CDR3 contains 15 residues. Germline CDR1 is MRHNA and CDR2 is SNTAGT. V gave up 6 bases and J gave up 4 bases; unmatched junction bases: 10.

This chain uses TRBV6-2 or TRBV6-3 with TRBJ2-7, with 8 bases that match TRBD1. There are 14 residues in the CDR3. J was trimmed by 2 bases and V by 6 bases; bases with no gene match: 6. Germline V gene sequence: CDR1 MNHEY, CDR2 SVGEGT. As DNA, the CDR3 is TGTGCCAGCAGCTGGACAGGGCCCCCCTACGAGCAGTACTTC. The encoded protein is CASSWTGPPYEQYF.

This chain connects TRBV27 to TRBJ1-2; a weak D match, TRBD1 (5 bases). Germline values: CDR1 MNHEY, CDR2 SMNVEV (reference sequence). The length of the CDR3 is 12 residues. V was pared by 4 bases and J by 10 bases, with 13 bases between. CDR3 DNA sequence: TGTGCCAGCAGTTCCACGACAGAGGCCTACACCTTC. This codes for CASSSTTEAYTF.

The chain recombines TRBV28 with TRBJ1-5, with D maybe TRBD1 (5 bases). With 2 bases removed from V and 5 bases from J, the gap between germline ends came to 16 bases. This CDR3 is built from 16 residues. Per the germline V gene, CDR1 is MDHEN and CDR2 is SYDVKM. This CDR3 is CASSLGGGDLYQPQHF. The CDR3 nucleotides read TGTGCCAGCAGTTTAGGGGGAGGGGATCTATATCAGCCCCAGCATTTT. Complete variable domain (other parts from reference TRBV28 and TRBJ1-5): DVKVTQSSRYLVKRTGEKVFLECVQDMDHENMFWYRQDPGLGLRLIYFSYDVKMKEKGDIPEGYSVSREKKERFSLILESASTNQTSMYLCASSLGGGDLYQPQHFGDGTRLSIL.

This chain joins TRBV18 and TRBJ1-5, with TRBD1 matching 8 bases. Germline loops: CDR1 KGHSH, CDR2 LQKENI. This CDR3 comprises 14 residues. The J segment lost 6 bases and the V segment lost 6 bases, leaving 7 bases of the junction unmatched. The chain's CDR3 is CASSPGQGGQPQHF. DNA for the CDR3: TGTGCCAGCTCGCCTGGACAGGGCGGTCAGCCCCAGCATTTT.

The chain couples TRBV5-1 to TRBJ2-5, with 9 bases matching TRBD1. V shed 3 bases, J shed 4 bases, and the junction held 10 bases outside the gene matches. The CDR3 is 16 residues long. Germline V gene data show CDR1 as SGHRS and CDR2 as YFSETQ. CDR3 loop: CASSSLTGTGRETQYF. The CDR3 bases are TGCGCCAGCAGCTCACTTACGGGGACAGGGAGAGAGACCCAGTACTTC.

This clone has a single count. The chain has TRBV24-1 and TRBJ2-2; 10 positions match TRBD2. Unmatched junction bases numbered 6, after V lost 1 base and J lost 2 bases. CDR1 and CDR2 (germline): KGHDR, SFDVKD. CDR3 length: 18 residues. The CDR3 spells CATSDLAGGPGNTGELFF. As DNA, the CDR3 is TGTGCCACCAGTGATTTAGCGGGAGGGCCGGGAAACACCGGGGAGCTGTTTTTT.